This TCR beta chain was captured in a study of blood T cell repertoires in COVID-19. Study background: Acute and convalescent COVID-19 samples came from the United States, Italy and Spain.

Authors' analysis steps: By means of reference gene primer amplification, nucleated cell counts were estimated. Sequencing was performed with immunoSEQ multiplex PCR; in TCRdb, only in-frame clones are kept and a portion is missing. That table gives V, J and clone size, and the DNA gave D and trimming. The table includes fewer than 30,000 clones, roughly four fifths detected once. The CDR3 has 15 amino acids. Germline lookup yields CDR1 LGHNA and CDR2 YSLEER. Trimming pared 5 bases from V and 0 bases from J, leaving 10 bases between. The chain links TRBV4-3 to TRBJ1-4; D is unclear. Sequencing was carried out using peripheral blood. The clonotype comes from a human donor in a cohort sampled during active COVID-19. The CDR3 loop is CASSVEIATNEKLFF. CDR3 DNA sequence: TGCGCCAGCAGCGTGGAGATCGCAACTAATGAAAAACTGTTTTTT.